This T cell receptor (beta chain) was observed in a study of cytomegalovirus exposure and HLA in healthy donors. Study observations and caveats: A later analysis showed that HLA-associated TCR beta chains had undergone more clonal expansion than equally common others. The majority of CMV-associated TCR beta chains were reported as apparently HLA-restricted in a later analysis.

The germline V gene has CDR1 SGHTA and CDR2 FQGNSA. The CDR3 consists of 16 residues. V lost 4 bases and J lost 2, with 17 bases in between. The PCR employed 60 Vbeta primers together with 13 Jbeta primers. Generated by immunoSEQ multiplex PCR, the TCRdb table keeps only in-frame clones and is missing some. The sample includes over 95,000 clones, about 70% of them seen just once. This clone occurred once. The antigen is unknown. Sequenced: PBMCs. This TCR derives from a human donor in good health. The rearrangement uses TRBV7-2 and TRBJ1-1; D is unresolved. The DNA for the CDR3 is TGTGCCAGCAGCTCTAGCCCCCCTAGACCTAACACTGAAGCTTTCTTT. It translates to CASSSSPPRPNTEAFF.